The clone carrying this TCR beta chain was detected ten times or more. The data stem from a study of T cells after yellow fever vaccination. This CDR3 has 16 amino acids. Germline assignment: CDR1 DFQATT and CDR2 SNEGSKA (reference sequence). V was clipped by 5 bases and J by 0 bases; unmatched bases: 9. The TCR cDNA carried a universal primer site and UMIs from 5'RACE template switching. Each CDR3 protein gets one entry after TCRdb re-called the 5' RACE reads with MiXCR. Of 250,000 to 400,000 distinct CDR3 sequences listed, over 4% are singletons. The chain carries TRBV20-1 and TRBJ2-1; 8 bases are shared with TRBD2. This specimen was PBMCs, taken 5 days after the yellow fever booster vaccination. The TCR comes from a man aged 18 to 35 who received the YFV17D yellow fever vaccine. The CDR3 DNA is TGCAGTGCTCCTCCTTTAACTAGCGGCTCCTACAATGAGCAGTTCTTC. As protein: CSAPPLTSGSYNEQFF.